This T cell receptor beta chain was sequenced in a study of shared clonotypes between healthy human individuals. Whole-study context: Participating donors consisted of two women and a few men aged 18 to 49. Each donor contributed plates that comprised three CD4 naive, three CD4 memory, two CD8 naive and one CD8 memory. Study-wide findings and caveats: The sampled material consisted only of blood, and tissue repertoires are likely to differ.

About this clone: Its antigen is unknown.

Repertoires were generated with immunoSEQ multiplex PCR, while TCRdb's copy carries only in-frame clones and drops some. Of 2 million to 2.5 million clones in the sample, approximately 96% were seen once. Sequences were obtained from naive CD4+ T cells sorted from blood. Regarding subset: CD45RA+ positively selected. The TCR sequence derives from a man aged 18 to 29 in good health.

The chain's CDR3 is CASSPRDYQPQHF. In DNA, the CDR3 is TGTGCCAGCAGCCCCCGAGACTATCAGCCCCAGCATTTT. J is TRBJ1-5 and V is TRBV6-5; the D is unclear. The germline V and J ends were trimmed by 6 bases and 5 bases, with 11 bases remaining between them. Germline CDR1 MNHEY, CDR2 SVGAGI. The CDR3 contains 13 residues.